This T cell receptor (beta chain) was obtained from a study of T cell responses to AZD1222 COVID-19 vaccine. The table came from immunoSEQ multiplex PCR; TCRdb's copy has only in-frame clones and leaves some out. Of some 130,000 clones listed, 90% were seen once; the top ten hold 6.9%. This CDR3 has 17 residues. V lost 1 base to trimming and J lost 6 bases; unmatched junction nucleotides: 12. CDR1 and CDR2 from the germline V gene are LGHDT and YNNKEL (reference sequence). The J gene is TRBJ2-7, the V gene TRBV3-1 (or the pseudogene TRBV3-2); 10 bases map to TRBD2. Sequencing was performed on peripheral blood, taken on day 0 of AZD1222 vaccination. This receptor was taken from an adult in good health. The DNA for the CDR3 is TGTGCCAGCAGCCAAGTAGCGGGGGGCCAAGCGCCGGGCGAGCAGTACTTC. As protein: CASSQVAGGQAPGEQYF.